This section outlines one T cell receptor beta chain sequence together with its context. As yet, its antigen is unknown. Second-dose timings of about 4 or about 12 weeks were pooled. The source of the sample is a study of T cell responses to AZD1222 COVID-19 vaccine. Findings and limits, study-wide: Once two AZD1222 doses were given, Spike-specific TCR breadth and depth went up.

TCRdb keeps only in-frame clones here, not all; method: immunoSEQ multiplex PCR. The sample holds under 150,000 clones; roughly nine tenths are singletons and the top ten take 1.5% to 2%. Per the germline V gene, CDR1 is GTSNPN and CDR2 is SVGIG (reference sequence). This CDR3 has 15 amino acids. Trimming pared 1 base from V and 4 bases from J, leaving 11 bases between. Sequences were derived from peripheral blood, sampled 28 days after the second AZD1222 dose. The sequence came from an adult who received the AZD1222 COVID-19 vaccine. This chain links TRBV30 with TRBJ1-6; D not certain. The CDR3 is CAWSDQGRYNSPLHF. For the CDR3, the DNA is TGTGCCTGGAGTGACCAAGGCCGTTATAATTCACCCCTCCACTTT. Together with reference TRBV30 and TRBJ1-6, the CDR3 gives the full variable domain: SQTIHQWPATLVQPVGSPLSLECTVEGTSNPNLYWYRQAAGRGLQLLFYSVGIGQISSEVPQNLSASRPQDRQFILSSKKLLLSDSGFYLCAWSDQGRYNSPLHFGNGTRLTVT.